This TCR beta chain was found in a study of T cells after yellow fever vaccination. On this clonotype: The antigen is undetermined.

The study's findings and limits: Bulk-population clonotypes that are abundant could appear as contaminants in FACS-sorted repertoires. At 95% to 97% for CD4 and roughly 87% for CD8, most primary-vaccination clones showed up again after the booster. Just a small share of clonotypes turned up in the CD4 compartment as well as the CD8 compartment.

Germline V gives CDR1 MGHRA, CDR2 YSYEKL. The CDR3 has 14 amino acids. V was pared by 1 base and J by 4 bases, with 10 bases between. One entry per CDR3 protein results from TCRdb running MiXCR on the 5' RACE reads. The sample contains 100,000 to 150,000 distinct CDR3 sequences, 15% of which appear only once. The chain is built from TRBV4-1 and TRBJ1-2; D may be TRBD1 (5 bases). The receptor's source is a man aged 18 to 29 who received the YFV17D yellow fever vaccine. Sequencing used CD8+ T cells sorted from PBMCs, obtained 5 days after the yellow fever booster vaccination. Written as DNA, the CDR3 is TGCGCCAGCAGCCAAGTCCAGGGATCCTATGGCTACACCTTC. Amino acid sequence: CASSQVQGSYGYTF.